These T cell receptor beta chains were read from a single sample in a study of T cells in Graves' hyperthyroidism and ophthalmopathy. TCRdb analysed the multiplex PCR reads with MiXCR anew, one entry per CDR3 protein. The sample has 450,000 to 650,000 distinct CDR3 sequences; approximately 17% are singletons. The sample was blood. These receptors were collected from a young woman with Graves' ophthalmopathy. Both conserved end residues are part of each CDR3. A D gene is named only where the DNA matches it firmly. Not every row has a clone size; where given, it reads once, few, many or a size class.

abundance	v_gene	d_gene	j_gene	CDR3nt	CDR3aa
few	TRBV20-1	TRBD1	TRBJ2-3	TGCAGTGCCACAGGGGGTCCTTACACAGATACGCAGTATTTT	CSATGGPYTDTQYF
many	TRBV30	.	TRBJ2-1	TGTGCCGCCCATGGGGTTAGCTACAATGAGCAGTTCTTC	CAAHGVSYNEQFF
many	TRBV5-1	.	TRBJ1-6	TGCGCCAGCAGGGACAGTCTTCAAAATTCACCCCTCCACTTT	CASRDSLQNSPLHF
.	TRBV5-6	.	TRBJ2-4	TGTGCCAGCAGCATGGGAAAGTTCAAAAACATTCAGTACTTC	CASSMGKFKNIQYF
many	TRBV7-9	.	TRBJ2-5	TGTGCCAGCAGCTCCCCCGAGAGGAGCGAGACCCAGTACTTC	CASSSPERSETQYF
many	TRBV7-7	.	TRBJ2-5	TGTGCTAGCAGCATGGGATTTGACTTGCAAGAGACCCAGTACTTC	CASSMGFDLQETQYF
many	TRBV4-1	.	TRBJ1-1	TGTGCCAGCAGCCAAGGAACAGACACTGAAGCTTTCTTT	CASSQGTDTEAFF
.	TRBV18	.	TRBJ1-3	TGTGCCAGCTCACCGCGCATCCCGGGGGTTACTGGAAACACCATATATTTT	CASSPRIPGVTGNTIYF
many	TRBV5-1	.	TRBJ2-1	TGCGCCAGCAGCTTGGCCTCTAGTACTCCGTACAATGAGCAGTTCTTC	CASSLASSTPYNEQFF
many	TRBV6-1	.	TRBJ1-1	TGTGCCAGCAGTGAAGTCCAGGAGGAGGACACTGAAGCTTTCTTT	CASSEVQEEDTEAFF
.	TRBV9	.	TRBJ2-2	TGTGCCAGCAGCCTTGGGGGATCCCCCACCGGGGAGCTGTTTTTT	CASSLGGSPTGELFF
.	TRBV5-8	.	TRBJ1-2	TGTGCCAGCAGCCACTCTGCGGGGGGGCCTAACTATGGCTACACCTTC	CASSHSAGGPNYGYTF
few	TRBV28	TRBD2	TRBJ2-1	TGTGCCAGCAGTTTACTAGCGGAGACTTACAATGAGCAGTTCTTC	CASSLLAETYNEQFF
many	TRBV20-1	TRBD1	TRBJ2-3	TGCAGTGGGGGAGCGTTAGGGGACAGGGGCACAGATACGCAGTATTTT	CSGGALGDRGTDTQYF
many	TRBV28	.	TRBJ1-1	TGTGCCAGCAGCCCGTACAGGGAGCGCAACACTGAAGCTTTCTTT	CASSPYRERNTEAFF
many	TRBV20-1	TRBD2	TRBJ2-7	TGCAGTGCTAAGAACCCGGGACTAGCGGCCTACGAGCAGTACTTC	CSAKNPGLAAYEQYF
many	TRBV12-3/TRBV12-4	.	TRBJ2-5	TGTGCCAGCGGCGAATTACAAGAGACCCAGTACTTC	CASGELQETQYF
.	TRBV5-1	.	TRBJ1-2	TGCGCCAGCAGCTTGGTCTGGCGGGGCTATGGCTACACCTTC	CASSLVWRGYGYTF
many	TRBV3-1	.	TRBJ2-7	TGTGCCAGCAGCCAAGATCGGCCCTACGAGCAGTACTTC	CASSQDRPYEQYF
few	TRBV14	.	TRBJ2-2	TGTGCCAGCAGCCAAGACAGCCAGCCCACCGGGGAGCTGTTTTTT	CASSQDSQPTGELFF
.	TRBV27	.	TRBJ2-3	TGTACCAGCAGTTTAGGCACAGATACGCAGTATTTT	CTSSLGTDTQYF
.	TRBV12-3/TRBV12-4	TRBD1	TRBJ2-5	TGTGCCAGTAGGAAGACAGGGTTGGAAGAGACCCAGTACTTC	CASRKTGLEETQYF
many	TRBV7-9	TRBD2	TRBJ2-7	TGTGCCAGCAGCTTAGGTGGCGGGAGGGGGTACGAGCAGTACTTC	CASSLGGGRGYEQYF
many	TRBV28	.	TRBJ1-5	TGTGCCACCGGGGGTTGGTATAGCAATCAGCCCCAGCATTTT	CATGGWYSNQPQHF
many	TRBV4-3	.	TRBJ2-7	TGCGCCAGCAGCCAAGATTACAGGGCCTACGAGCAGTACTTC	CASSQDYRAYEQYF
many	TRBV9	.	TRBJ2-7	TGTGCCAGCAGCGTAGCCGCCGGGATAACCTACGAGCAGTACTTC	CASSVAAGITYEQYF
.	TRBV7-2	.	TRBJ2-1	TGTGCCAGCAGCTTAGGACTCGGCCGCTCCGATGAGCAGTTCTTC	CASSLGLGRSDEQFF
many	TRBV13	.	TRBJ2-1	TGTGCCAGCACCACTAGGGGACCGCTCAATGAGCAGTTCTTC	CASTTRGPLNEQFF
many	TRBV11-1	.	TRBJ2-1	TGTGCCAGCAGCTTAGAAACAGCGCGCAATGAGCAGTTCTTC	CASSLETARNEQFF
many	TRBV9	.	TRBJ2-5	TGTGCCAGCACCGCCGCGGAGGGGGGACGAGAGACCCAGTACTTC	CASTAAEGGRETQYF
many	TRBV27	TRBD1	TRBJ2-3	TGTGCCAGCAGTAGCACAGGGGGTTCAGATACGCAGTATTTT	CASSSTGGSDTQYF
few	TRBV27	.	TRBJ1-4	TGTGCCAGCTCCGGTTTAACTAATGAAAAACTGTTTTTT	CASSGLTNEKLFF
.	TRBV19	.	TRBJ1-1	TGTGCCAGTAGTCCCCGTAGGGAGTTGAACACTGAAGCTTTCTTT	CASSPRRELNTEAFF
many	TRBV27	.	TRBJ2-7	TGTGCCAGCAGTTCAGCGTGGACTCTAAAAAACAGCGAGCAGTACTTC	CASSSAWTLKNSEQYF
few	TRBV4-1	.	TRBJ2-2	TGCGCCAGCAGCCAAGGATGGGTTTTTGACGCCGGGGAGCTGTTTTTT	CASSQGWVFDAGELFF
.	TRBV7-2	.	TRBJ2-5	TGTGCCAGCAGCTTTACAGTTGAAGAGACCCAGTACTTC	CASSFTVEETQYF
.	TRBV6-1	TRBD1	TRBJ2-1	TGTGCCAGCAGTCCGGACAGGCTTCACAATGAGCAGTTCTTC	CASSPDRLHNEQFF
few	TRBV2	.	TRBJ2-5	TGTGCCAGCAGCCCGGGACTTGGCCGAGAGACCCAGTACTTC	CASSPGLGRETQYF
.	TRBV5-4	TRBD1	TRBJ1-6	TGTGCCAGCAGTCTCGACAGGGTGGATTCACCCCTCCACTTT	CASSLDRVDSPLHF
many	TRBV7-9	.	TRBJ2-5	TGTGCCAGCAGCTTAGTCCTGGCGCGCCGGGAAGAGACCCAGTACTTC	CASSLVLARREETQYF
.	TRBV18	.	TRBJ2-7	TGTGCCAGCTCACCTCTCGGGACCGGCTACGAGCAGTACTTC	CASSPLGTGYEQYF
few	TRBV19	.	TRBJ2-7	TGTGCCAGTAGTATACTCGGGATGTCCGACGAGCAGTACTTC	CASSILGMSDEQYF
many	TRBV20-1	TRBD1	TRBJ2-5	TGCAGTGCTAGAGAAGGGACAGGGAAAAACCAAGAGACCCAGTACTTC	CSAREGTGKNQETQYF
many	TRBV7-9	.	TRBJ1-3	TGTGCCAGCAGCTTCGAAGGGGCAAGCTCTGGAAACACCATATATTTT	CASSFEGASSGNTIYF
many	TRBV20-1	TRBD2	TRBJ2-7	TGCAGTGCCACTAGCGGGGAGCCCTACGAGCAGTACTTC	CSATSGEPYEQYF
many	TRBV2	.	TRBJ1-1	TGTGCCAGCAGTGAAATCAACATGAACACTGAAGCTTTCTTT	CASSEINMNTEAFF
once	TRBV10-3	TRBD1	TRBJ1-2	TGTGCCATCAGTGACCCCGGGACAGGGATTGGCTACACCTTC	CAISDPGTGIGYTF
few	TRBV20-1	TRBD2	TRBJ2-1	TGCAGTGCTAGGGGTTCGAGTAGCGGGAGAGTAAATGAGCAGTTCTTC	CSARGSSSGRVNEQFF
.	TRBV4-1	.	TRBJ2-4	TGCGCCAGCAGCGAGGGACAACTAGCCAAAAACATTCAGTACTTC	CASSEGQLAKNIQYF
many	TRBV5-1	.	TRBJ1-1	TGCGCCAGCCGACTCGGCGGGGGCACTTTCTTT	CASRLGGGTFF
.	TRBV29-1	.	TRBJ2-2	TGCAGCGTGAAGGGGTCCGCCGGGGAGCTGTTTTTT	CSVKGSAGELFF
many	TRBV12-3/TRBV12-4	TRBD1	TRBJ1-4	TGTGCCAGCAGTCCCGACAGGGAAGAAGAAAAACTGTTTTTT	CASSPDREEEKLFF
many	TRBV9	TRBD2	TRBJ2-3	TGTGCCAGCAGCACGGGAGGGGGCACAGATACGCAGTATTTT	CASSTGGGTDTQYF
many	TRBV5-6	TRBD1	TRBJ2-7	TGTGCCAGCAGCACCCCGGACAGGGGAACCTACGAGCAGTACTTC	CASSTPDRGTYEQYF
many	TRBV5-1	.	TRBJ1-1	TGCGCCAGCAGCTTATCTGATTTGAACACTGAAGCTTTCTTT	CASSLSDLNTEAFF
many	TRBV20-1	TRBD1	TRBJ2-3	TGCAGTGCTAGAGATCAACTGGACAGGGGTGCAGATACGCAGTATTTT	CSARDQLDRGADTQYF
many	TRBV27	.	TRBJ1-6	TGTGCCAGCAGTCCTCCAGCTAATTCACCCCTCCACTTT	CASSPPANSPLHF
.	TRBV7-6	.	TRBJ2-1	TGTGCCAGCAGCTTATCTAGCCCCTACAATGAGCAGTTCTTC	CASSLSSPYNEQFF
many	TRBV30	.	TRBJ1-1	TGTGCCTGGGCAGGGTTGGACACTGAAGCTTTCTTT	CAWAGLDTEAFF
few	TRBV6-1	.	TRBJ2-3	TGTGCCAGCAGCAGAGTTAGAGATACGCAGTATTTT	CASSRVRDTQYF